This TCR beta chain is from a study of Ad26.COV2.S vaccination and SARS-CoV-2 variants. The wider study: The COV1001 Ad26.COV2.S trial arm included the donor.

Worth noting for this clone: Its antigen is as yet unknown.

Clones were read by immunoSEQ multiplex PCR, and TCRdb kept only the in-frame ones, dropping some. Among around 450,000 clones listed, approximately 87% were seen once. Germline CDR1 is SNHLY and CDR2 is FYNNEI. The CDR3 sequence is 13 residues long. V gave up 6 bases and J gave up 4 bases; unmatched junction bases: 4. Treatment given: some 20 received Ad26.COV2.S at low or high dose, single or two shots; 5 received placebo; per-sample allocation not given. Samples analyzed were those drawn on day 63 after the first vaccine or placebo injection. Study-wide findings and caveats: Those who received the vaccine showed greater spike-specific TCR breadth than those given placebo.

The chain carries TRBV2 and TRBJ2-7; 9 positions match TRBD2. The receptor was isolated from a person between 18 and 65 years old who received the Ad26.COV2.S COVID-19 vaccine or a placebo. Sequencing was performed on peripheral blood, taken in a trial of Ad26.COV2.S vaccine versus placebo. CDR3 sequence: CASRGLAQYEQYF. CDR3 bases: TGTGCCAGCAGGGGACTAGCTCAGTACGAGCAGTACTTC.